Sequencing of this T cell receptor (beta chain) was carried out in a study of blood T cell repertoires in COVID-19. Background on the study: The origin of the acute and convalescent COVID-19 samples was the United States, Italy and Spain. PBMCs, B-cell-depleted T cells, or T cells provided the cDNA or gDNA that made up the material.

The data were produced by immunoSEQ multiplex PCR, yet TCRdb's version contains in-frame clones alone and is incomplete. The sample includes approximately 320,000 clones, 90% of them seen just once. The CDR3 is made up of 15 amino acids. V lost 0 bases and J 9 bases, leaving 12 bases between the germline ends. CDR1 and CDR2 (germline): WNHNN, SYGVQD (reference sequence). Those who participated ranged in age from roughly 18 to 95 years and resided in about two dozen US areas. Clinical history reported by participants formed the basis on which cohorts were assigned. The source is a man in his 60s who had recovered from COVID-19. The sequenced sample was PBMCs or T cells enriched from blood (not recorded which). The chain uses TRBV10-1 and TRBJ1-6; tentatively, D is TRBD1 (6 bases). CDR3 in amino acids: CASSESKGDGSPLHF. DNA of the CDR3: TGCGCCAGCAGTGAGTCGAAGGGGGACGGTTCACCCCTCCACTTT.